Each of the 32 T cell receptor beta chains below was sequenced from the same sample in a study of blood T cells in healthy people across ages. A J-beta primer mix and a sample-barcoded 5' primer were used in a second PCR of about 6 to 12 cycles. One entry per CDR3 protein results from TCRdb running MiXCR on the 5' RACE reads. Found here are fewer than 2 million distinct CDR3 sequences, about two fifths of them singletons; the top ten hold 23%. The sequencing sample was made of blood. These receptors were obtained from a human donor in good health.

This chain links TRBV20-1 with TRBJ2-7, with a weak D call TRBD2 (7 bases). V lost 6 bases and J 1 base, leaving 13 bases between the germline ends. Germline V CDR1 and CDR2: DFQATT, SNEGSKA (reference sequence). This CDR3 is built from 13 residues. The CDR3 here is CSAPGGVSYEQYF. CDR3 DNA: TGCAGTGCCCCGGGGGGCGTATCCTACGAGCAGTACTTC.

This clonotype was picked up a small number of times. This sequence joins TRBV13 and TRBJ2-7; 9 bases are shared with TRBD2. CDR3 length: 16 residues. Per the germline V gene, CDR1 is PRHDT and CDR2 is FYEKMQ (reference sequence). V trimming: 0 bases; J trimming: 1 base; junction bases outside the gene matches: 4. CDR3 sequence: CASSLGTSGISYEQYF. The DNA of the CDR3 is TGTGCCAGCAGCTTAGGGACTAGCGGAATTTCCTACGAGCAGTACTTC.

The J gene is TRBJ1-1, the V gene TRBV28, with D uncertain. This CDR3 is 15 amino acids long. From germline, CDR1 is MDHEN and CDR2 SYDVKM. V lost 4 bases to trimming and J lost 1 base, with 13 bases between them. For the CDR3, the DNA is TGTGCCAGCAGTTACGAGGCCACGGGGAACACTGAAGCTTTCTTT. Protein: CASSYEATGNTEAFF.

This clonotype was seen more than once but under ten times. CDR3 sequence reads: CASSPLPSGGTTDTQYF. The CDR3 DNA reads as TGTGCCAGCAGCCCCCTGCCTAGCGGGGGGACCACAGATACGCAGTATTTT. The chain is built from TRBV7-2 and TRBJ2-3; 11 bases are a match to TRBD2. Germline CDR1 is SGHTA and CDR2 is FQGNSA. Unmatched junction bases numbered 9, after V lost 5 bases and J lost 2 bases. There are 17 residues in the CDR3.

This sequence joins TRBV12-3 or TRBV12-4 and TRBJ2-1; 11 nucleotides match TRBD2. V shed 5 bases and J 6 bases; nucleotides not matched to a gene: 12. The CDR3 extends over 17 amino acids. As DNA, the CDR3 is TGTGCCAGCAGTCGCACTAGCGGGGGCCGAATGAGCAATGAGCAGTTCTTC. It codes for CASSRTSGGRMSNEQFF.

The chain joins TRBV4-3 to TRBJ1-5; no reliable D call. The germline gives CDR1 LGHNA, CDR2 YSLEER. Deletions cut 0 bases from V and 6 bases from J, with 6 bases between. The length of the CDR3 is 13 residues. The CDR3 sequence is CASSQDDGQPQHF. For the CDR3, the DNA is TGCGCCAGCAGCCAAGATGATGGTCAGCCCCAGCATTTT.

CDR3 coding DNA: TGCAGCGTTGATCGGGGGCAGGGGACTGAAGCTTTCTTT. The encoded protein is CSVDRGQGTEAFF. The chain has TRBV29-1 and TRBJ1-1; a weak D match, TRBD1 (6 bases). The CDR3 extends over 13 amino acids. The V gene lost 3 bases and the J gene lost 5 bases, with 13 bases spanning the gap. Germline CDR1 is SQVTM and CDR2 is ANQGSEA.

This chain uses TRBV20-1 with TRBJ2-7, with D unclear. The J call may be in error: the DNA end matches TRBJ2-5 better. Germline lookup yields CDR1 DFQATT and CDR2 SNEGSKA (reference sequence). The CDR3 covers 16 residues. CDR3 sequence (DNA): TGCAGTGCTAGAGATACAGAAGGGTGGGTTAAAGAGACCCAGTACTTC. Translating gives CSARDTEGWVKETQYF.

The V call is TRBV10-3, the J call TRBJ1-5, with D possibly matching TRBD1 (6 bases). The germline CDR1 and CDR2 sequences are ENHRY and SYGVKD. V was pared by 6 bases and J by 5 bases, with 14 bases between. This CDR3 spans 14 amino acids. As DNA, the CDR3 is TGTGCCATCAGCCAGGTCGGGGGCGATCAGCCCCAGCATTTT. Protein sequence: CAISQVGGDQPQHF.

The chain links TRBV11-3 to TRBJ1-1; 7 bases map to TRBD1. V dropped 2 bases and J dropped 9; count of bases not matched to a gene: 9. The CDR3 has 14 amino acids. CDR1 and CDR2 (germline): SGHNT, YENEEA. CDR3 loop: CASSLLRDSGQAFF. For the CDR3, the DNA is TGTGCCAGCAGCTTACTTCGGGACAGCGGACAAGCTTTCTTT.

This sequence joins TRBV7-9 and TRBJ2-1, with 10 bases aligning to TRBD1. The CDR3 runs 16 residues. Germline trimming cut 5 bases from V and 8 bases from J; bases unmatched to any gene: 12. Per germline, CDR1 SEHNR and CDR2 FQNEAQ (reference sequence). The CDR3 protein is CASSTAGTGVGDEQFF. CDR3 DNA sequence: TGTGCCAGCAGCACCGCCGGGACAGGGGTTGGTGATGAGCAGTTCTTC. Using reference TRBV7-9 and TRBJ2-1 for the parts outside the CDR3, the full variable domain is DTGVSQNPRHKITKRGQNVTFRCDPISEHNRLYWYRQTLGQGPEFLTYFQNEAQLEKSRLLSDRFSAERPKGSFSTLEIQRTEQGDSAMYLCASSTAGTGVGDEQFFGPGTRLTVL.

This clonotype was counted at least ten times. This sequence joins TRBV4-3 and TRBJ2-6, with TRBD1 identical over 7 bases. The CDR3 spans 18 residues. The germline V gene has CDR1 LGHNA and CDR2 YSLEER. V dropped 5 bases and J dropped 0; count of bases not matched to a gene: 10. In nucleotides, the CDR3 is TGCGCCAGCAGCACGGGTACAGGGGTCTCCTCTGGGGCCAACGTCCTGACTTTC. This gives the protein CASSTGTGVSSGANVLTF.

V is TRBV20-1 and J is TRBJ2-3; 10 bases agree with TRBD2. Per germline, CDR1 DFQATT and CDR2 SNEGSKA (reference sequence). Trimming took 5 bases from V and 3 from J; bases not matched to a gene: 11. This CDR3 has 16 residues. The CDR3 is CSAGGRAGGETDTQYF. Here the CDR3 DNA reads TGCAGTGCTGGGGGTCGAGCGGGGGGGGAAACAGATACGCAGTATTTT.

A word on this clonotype: The DNA is omitted, as the CDR3 cannot be located on it reliably, and the CDR3 follows TCRdb's listing. The J gene is TRBJ2-2, the V gene TRBV3-1; the table names TRBD1, a call not compared with the DNA. Germline V gene data show CDR1 as LGHDT and CDR2 as YNNKEL (reference sequence). The CDR3 is 20 residues long, counting both termini. CDR3 region: CASSQVGTGVYEQYFGELFF.

This clonotype was seen a handful of times. This rearrangement joins TRBV7-2 to TRBJ2-3, with 14 nucleotides matching TRBD2. CDR1 and CDR2 from the germline V gene are SGHTA and FQGNSA. The length of the CDR3 is 16 residues. After removal of 0 bases from V and 9 bases from J, the junction contained 5 bases not matched to a gene. DNA of the CDR3: TGTGCCAGCAGCTTAGCCGGGACTAGCGGGGGCTGGACGCAGTATTTT. It encodes CASSLAGTSGGWTQYF.

In regard to this clonotype: One junction end does not reproduce the germline sequence, and a read error may be involved. The chain carries TRBV11-3 and TRBJ2-1, with 7 bases fitting TRBD2. Germline V CDR1 and CDR2: SGHNT, YENEEA. The CDR3 spans 15 residues. CDR3 protein: CACSLPGLIVDEQFF. In nucleotides, the CDR3 is TGTGCCTGCAGCTTACCGGGACTAATTGTCGATGAGCAGTTCTTC.

This clonotype was seen a few times. The chain's CDR3 is CASSLSLSTGTDTQYF. CDR3 nucleotides: TGTGCCAGCAGCCTCAGCCTCTCAACGGGGACAGATACGCAGTATTTT. V gene TRBV6-2 or TRBV6-3 combines with J gene TRBJ2-3; D might be TRBD2 (5 bases). From germline, CDR1 is MNHEY and CDR2 SVGEGT. CDR3 length: 16 amino acids. V was shortened by 6 bases and J by 3 bases, with 19 bases between the two germline ends.

The chain couples TRBV7-2 to TRBJ2-7, with a possible D match to TRBD1 (6 bases). The J call could be wrong; TRBJ2-5 is a better fit for the DNA end. Germline V gene data show CDR1 as SGHTA and CDR2 as FQGNSA. The CDR3 covers 15 residues. The CDR3 reads CASSLNPGTRETQYF. The CDR3 bases are TGTGCCAGCAGCTTAAACCCCGGGACAAGAGAGACCCAGTACTTC.

This chain uses TRBV12-3 or TRBV12-4 with TRBJ2-1; D is perhaps TRBD2 (6 bases). The CDR3 sequence is 15 residues long. Trimming cost V 6 bases and J 3 bases, with 15 bases left between them. The CDR3: CASRLTRRVYNEQFF. The CDR3 DNA reads TGTGCCAGCAGACTTACCCGGAGGGTCTACAATGAGCAGTTCTTC.

This CDR3 reads CSVALARLNTEAFF. DNA for the CDR3: TGCAGCGTTGCTCTGGCCAGACTGAACACTGAAGCTTTCTTT. The J gene is TRBJ1-1, the V gene TRBV29-1; D not certain. This CDR3 is built from 14 residues. Trimming left V 4 bases short and J 0 bases short, with 12 bases between. The germline V gene encodes CDR1 SQVTM and CDR2 ANQGSEA.

The table lists this clonotype with a few counts. Written as DNA, the CDR3 is TGTGCTAGTGGTTTCTGGGACAGCCTCTATGGCTACACCTTC. Residues: CASGFWDSLYGYTF. The rearrangement links TRBV12-5 to TRBJ1-2; 7 nucleotides align to TRBD1. The J segment lost 4 bases and the V segment lost 3 bases, leaving 5 bases of the junction unmatched. CDR3 size: 14 residues. The germline gives CDR1 LGHNT, CDR2 FRNRAP.

Only a few counts were recorded for this clonotype. The J gene is TRBJ2-5, the V gene TRBV5-5; 10 bases match TRBD1. The better agreement between TRBJ2-7 and the DNA end casts doubt on the J call. From germline, CDR1 is SGHKS and CDR2 YYEKEE (reference sequence). The length of the CDR3 is 15 residues. CDR3 DNA: TGTGCCAGCAGCTCGATACCGGGACAGGGGTACGAGCAGTACTTC. It encodes CASSSIPGQGYEQYF.

V is TRBV10-3 and J is TRBJ1-6; D unclear. The V gene lost 3 bases and the J gene lost 0 bases, with 15 bases spanning the gap. CDR1 and CDR2 (germline): ENHRY, SYGVKD. This CDR3 has 18 residues. The CDR3 DNA reads TGTGCCATCAGTGAATCGTTTATGGGGAGCTCCTATAATTCACCCCTCCACTTT. Encoded protein: CAISESFMGSSYNSPLHF.

This clonotype was picked up a small number of times. J is TRBJ2-5 and V is TRBV10-3; 9 nucleotides match TRBD1. This CDR3 spans 15 amino acids. Per the germline V gene, CDR1 is ENHRY and CDR2 is SYGVKD. V shed 4 bases, J shed 4 bases, and the junction held 7 bases outside the gene matches. As DNA, the CDR3 is TGTGCCATCAGTGGAACGGGACAGGGACTAGAGACCCAGTACTTC. It yields the protein CAISGTGQGLETQYF.

The rearrangement links TRBV15 to TRBJ2-5; D not certain. CDR3 size: 11 residues. The germline gives CDR1 LNHNV, CDR2 YYDKDF (reference sequence). V lost 11 bases to trimming and J lost 11 bases, with 18 bases between them. CDR3 bases: TGTGCCTCATCGGCTACCAATGAGCAGTACTTC. Its protein is CASSATNEQYF. Based on the CDR3 plus reference TRBV15 and TRBJ2-5, the full variable domain is DAMVIQNPRYQVTQFGKPVTLSCSQTLNHNVMYWYQQKSSQAPKLLFHYYDKDFNNEADTPDNFQSRRPNTSFCFLDIRSPGLGDTAMYLCASSATNEQYFGPGTRLLVL.

The chain employs TRBV5-6 and TRBJ2-1; possible D gene TRBD1, 5 bases. With 0 bases removed from V and 3 bases from J, the gap between germline ends came to 7 bases. This CDR3 has 14 residues. Germline V gene data show CDR1 as SGHDT and CDR2 as YYEEEE. CDR3 nucleotide sequence: TGTGCCAGCAGCTTGGAAGGGGTCTACAATGAGCAGTTCTTC. Residues: CASSLEGVYNEQFF.

V gene TRBV12-3 or TRBV12-4 combines with J gene TRBJ2-5; 8 bases are a match to TRBD1. The CDR3 consists of 12 residues. Trimming took 3 bases from V and 13 from J; bases not matched to a gene: 7. CDR3 in amino acids: CASSFRRTGRYF. The CDR3 nucleotides are TGTGCCAGCAGTTTTCGGAGGACAGGGCGGTACTTC.

The J gene is TRBJ2-7, the V gene TRBV2, with D maybe TRBD1 (6 bases). The germline CDR1 and CDR2 sequences are SNHLY and FYNNEI. Trimming left V 2 bases short and J 10 bases short, with 12 bases between. The CDR3 length is 12 residues. The CDR3 is CASSEQGQEQYF. The CDR3 DNA is TGTGCCAGCAGTGAACAGGGACAAGAACAGTACTTC.

This chain joins TRBV6-5 and TRBJ2-7; the D is unclear. Looked up from germline, CDR1 is MNHEY and CDR2 is SVGAGI. V lost 6 bases and J lost 4, with 16 bases in between. This CDR3 contains 14 residues. CDR3 sequence (DNA): TGTGCCAGCAGGGAGAAGGTGATCCCATACGAGCAGTACTTC. Translated, it gives CASREKVIPYEQYF.

The rearrangement joins TRBV27 to TRBJ2-2, with 8 bases identical to TRBD2. This CDR3 comprises 15 residues. The V segment lost 2 bases and the J segment 6 bases; nucleotides outside the gene matches: 5. The germline V gene has CDR1 MNHEY and CDR2 SMNVEV (reference sequence). The CDR3 sequence: CASSLGGLAPGELFF. The CDR3 DNA sequence: TGTGCCAGCAGTTTAGGAGGACTAGCTCCCGGGGAGCTGTTTTTT.

In this sample, this clonotype turned up a few times. One end of the junction varies from germline; a read error may be responsible. V gene TRBV7-2 combines with J gene TRBJ2-6; possibly TRBD1 for D (5 bases). The CDR3 extends over 18 amino acids. The germline V gene encodes CDR1 SGHTA and CDR2 FQGNSA. The CDR3 region has the DNA TGTGCCAGCTCCCAAGTCGGGCAGGGTGGCTCTGGGGCCAACGTCCCGACTTTC. Amino acids: CASSQVGQGGSGANVPTF.

The rearrangement links TRBV11-1 to TRBJ1-2; 8 bases are shared with TRBD1. With 2 bases clipped from V and 4 bases from J, the junction kept 24 bases outside the gene matches. This CDR3 region has 21 residues. From germline, CDR1 is SGHAT and CDR2 FQDESV (reference sequence). CDR3 nucleotide sequence: TGTGCCAGCAGCTTACCGGGACAGGCCCTATGGCTACAAGACAGGCCCTATGGCTACACCTTC. Translating it yields CASSLPGQALWLQDRPYGYTF.